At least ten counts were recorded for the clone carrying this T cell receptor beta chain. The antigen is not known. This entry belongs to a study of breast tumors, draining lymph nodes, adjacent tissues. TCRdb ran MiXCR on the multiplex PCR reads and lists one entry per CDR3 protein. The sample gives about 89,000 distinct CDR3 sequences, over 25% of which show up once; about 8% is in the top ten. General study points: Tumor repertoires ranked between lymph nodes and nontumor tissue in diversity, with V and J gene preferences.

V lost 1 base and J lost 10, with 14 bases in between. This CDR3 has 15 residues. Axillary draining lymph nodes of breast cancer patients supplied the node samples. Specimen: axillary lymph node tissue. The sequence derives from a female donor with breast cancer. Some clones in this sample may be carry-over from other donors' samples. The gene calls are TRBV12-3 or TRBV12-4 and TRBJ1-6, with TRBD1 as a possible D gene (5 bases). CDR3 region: CASSLGTRGSSPLHF. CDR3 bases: TGTGCCAGCAGTTTAGGGACAAGAGGGAGCTCACCCCTCCACTTT.